The 6 T cell receptor beta chains below come from one sample, sequenced in a study of T cell changes during pregnancy in multiple sclerosis. The assay was immunoSEQ multiplex PCR, and TCRdb's table has in-frame clones only and misses some. The sample carries around 130,000 clones, approximately 96% recorded once. The sample consisted of peripheral blood, taken after pregnancy. These receptors were obtained from a female donor with multiple sclerosis, enrolled in a pregnancy study.

The chain is built from TRBV5-1 and TRBJ2-7; D not certain. The V and J ends lost 4 bases and 3 bases respectively, with 11 bases between them. The CDR3 length is 13 residues. Germline V CDR1 and CDR2: SGHRS, YFSETQ. The CDR3 loop is CASSTQTGYEQYF. The CDR3 DNA reads TGCGCCAGCAGCACCCAGACTGGCTACGAGCAGTACTTC.

This chain uses TRBV29-1 with TRBJ2-3; D possibly corresponds to TRBD1 (6 bases). The CDR3 spans 15 residues. The germline gives CDR1 SQVTM, CDR2 ANQGSEA. Trimming removed 5 bases at V and 2 bases at J, with 17 bases between. The CDR3 region is CSVRSSGHHTDTQYF. The DNA of the CDR3 is TGCAGCGTTCGGTCATCGGGACATCACACAGATACGCAGTATTTT.

J is TRBJ2-5 and V is TRBV6-5, with D uncertain. The CDR3 is 15 amino acids. Germline CDR1 reads MNHEY; CDR2 reads SVGAGI. V shed 0 bases and J shed 5 bases, with 13 bases lying between them. Here the CDR3 reads CASSYSLLKEETQYF. CDR3 nucleotide sequence: TGTGCCAGCAGTTACTCGTTGCTCAAGGAGGAGACCCAGTACTTC.

The V gene is TRBV9, the J gene TRBJ2-1, with 7 bases that match TRBD2. V lost 3 bases to trimming and J lost 2 bases; unmatched junction nucleotides: 5. Looked up from germline, CDR1 is SGDLS and CDR2 is YYNGEE. The CDR3 sequence is 15 residues long. CDR3 amino acids: CASSGSGNPYNEQFF. In DNA, the CDR3 is TGTGCCAGCAGCGGAAGCGGGAACCCCTACAATGAGCAGTTCTTC.

This chain uses TRBV5-1 with TRBJ2-3; 7 nucleotides match TRBD1. The CDR3 loop spans 15 amino acids. The J segment lost 1 base and the V segment lost 2 bases, leaving 4 bases of the junction unmatched. Germline lookup yields CDR1 SGHRS and CDR2 YFSETQ. In nucleotides, the CDR3 is TGCGCCAGCAGCTTTGACAGGGCGGGCACAGATACGCAGTATTTT. This encodes CASSFDRAGTDTQYF.

The CDR3 loop reads CASSFRQGRYSNQPQHF. CDR3 bases: TGTGCCAGCAGTTTCCGACAGGGAAGATATAGCAATCAGCCCCAGCATTTT. The chain recombines TRBV28 with TRBJ1-5, with TRBD1 matching over 7 bases. V trimming: 3 bases; J trimming: 0 bases; junction bases outside the gene matches: 8. Per germline, CDR1 MDHEN and CDR2 SYDVKM. The CDR3 consists of 17 residues.